These 11 T cell receptor beta chains were sequenced from one sample in a study of blood T cells in healthy people across ages. A second PCR, run for about 6 to 11 cycles, used a sample-barcoded 5' primer plus a J-beta primer mix. TCRdb re-analysed the 5' RACE reads in MiXCR, keeping a single row per CDR3 protein. Here the sample spans just over 800,000 distinct CDR3 sequences, around 62% being singletons. The sequenced material came from blood. Source of these receptors: a young man in good health.

V usage is TRBV12-3 or TRBV12-4 and J usage is TRBJ2-1; 8 bases are shared with TRBD1. The CDR3 has 14 amino acids. V gave up 5 bases and J gave up 6 bases; unmatched junction bases: 6. This CDR3 reads CASSRGQGRNEQFF. CDR3 sequence (DNA): TGTGCCAGCAGTCGTGGACAGGGCCGCAATGAGCAGTTCTTC.

V is TRBV27 and J is TRBJ2-7; 11 bases are a match to TRBD1. Trimming at V came to 7 bases and at J to 5 bases, leaving 10 bases not matched to a gene. CDR3 size: 15 residues. Looked up from germline, CDR1 is MNHEY and CDR2 is SMNVEV (reference sequence). The CDR3 spells CASNRPGQGGNEQYF. CDR3 coding DNA: TGTGCCAGCAACCGACCGGGACAGGGGGGAAACGAGCAGTACTTC.

This clonotype showed up many times. The rearrangement uses TRBV15 and TRBJ2-5; a possible D gene is TRBD2 (5 bases). The germline CDR1 and CDR2 sequences are LNHNV and YYDKDF (reference sequence). The germline V and J ends were trimmed by 0 bases and 4 bases, with 12 bases remaining between them. The CDR3 totals 15 residues. The CDR3 region is CATSRDRDGGETQYF. In DNA form, the CDR3 reads TGTGCCACCAGCAGAGATAGAGACGGAGGAGAGACCCAGTACTTC.

This clonotype appeared a single time. The gene calls are TRBV7-8 and TRBJ2-7, with 7 bases that match TRBD1. Germline V gene sequence: CDR1 SGHVS, CDR2 FQNEAQ. With 2 bases clipped from V and 1 base from J, the junction kept 5 bases outside the gene matches. This CDR3 spans 15 amino acids. The CDR3 sequence is CASSLTTGMSYEQYF. The CDR3 DNA is TGTGCCAGCAGCTTAACGACAGGGATGTCCTACGAGCAGTACTTC.

Here the CDR3 DNA reads TGTGCCAGCAGCCCCCCGGGAGAAAGCTCCTACAATGAGCAGTACTTC. This gives the protein CASSPPGESSYNEQYF. The chain joins TRBV7-8 to TRBJ2-1; D is possibly TRBD2 (6 bases). Matching the DNA end better, TRBJ2-7 makes the J call doubtful. Germline CDR1 and CDR2: SGHVS and FQNEAQ. The CDR3 spans 16 residues.

The chain couples TRBV5-6 to TRBJ2-4; 10 nucleotides align to TRBD2. The DNA end favors TRBJ2-7, so the J call may be wrong. CDR1 SGHDT and CDR2 YYEEEE come from the germline V gene. This CDR3 has 16 amino acids. The CDR3 DNA reads as TGTGCCAGCAGCTCGGCTGGACGAGCGGGAGGGAGCGAGCAGTACTTC. Translated: CASSSAGRAGGSEQYF.

V gene TRBV14 combines with J gene TRBJ2-5, with unresolved D. Gene TRBJ2-7 matches the end of the DNA better, so the J call may be wrong. CDR3 length: 13 amino acids. Germline loops: CDR1 SGHDN, CDR2 FVKESK. In DNA, the CDR3 is TGTGCCAGCAGCCAAGTCTACATGGGCGAGCAGTACTTC. Protein product: CASSQVYMGEQYF.

This rearrangement joins TRBV12-3 or TRBV12-4 to TRBJ2-7; perhaps TRBD1 as D (5 bases). The CDR3 has 14 amino acids. Deletions cut 7 bases from V and 1 base from J, with 14 bases between. CDR3 sequence reads: CASKKTGLSYEQYF. In nucleotides, the CDR3 is TGTGCCAGCAAAAAAACAGGCCTTTCCTACGAGCAGTACTTC.

The V gene is TRBV7-9, the J gene TRBJ1-1, with 7 bases that match TRBD1. J lost 1 base, V lost 5 bases, and 7 bases had no gene match. CDR3 length: 15 amino acids. In germline, CDR1 is SEHNR, CDR2 FQNEAQ (reference sequence). The CDR3 bases are TGTGCCAGCAGCCAAGGGGGCGCGAGGAACACTGAAGCTTTCTTT. It codes for CASSQGGARNTEAFF.

This clonotype has more than one count but fewer than ten. The chain employs TRBV20-1 and TRBJ1-5; D not certain. The germline V and J ends were trimmed by 0 bases and 10 bases, with 13 bases remaining between them. The CDR3 loop spans 13 amino acids. In germline, CDR1 is DFQATT, CDR2 SNEGSKA (reference sequence). The DNA of the CDR3 is TGCAGTGCTAGAGATAGGAGGGAAACCCCCCAGCATTTT. As protein: CSARDRRETPQHF.

This sequence joins TRBV3-1 and TRBJ1-1; D gene uncertain. This CDR3 is built from 18 residues. V lost 0 bases to trimming and J lost 0 bases, with 17 bases between them. The V gene's germline CDR1 is LGHDT and CDR2 YNNKEL (reference sequence). In nucleotides, the CDR3 is TGTGCCAGCAGCCAAGATATCTTATCGGGCAAAATGAACACTGAAGCTTTCTTT. Its protein is CASSQDILSGKMNTEAFF.